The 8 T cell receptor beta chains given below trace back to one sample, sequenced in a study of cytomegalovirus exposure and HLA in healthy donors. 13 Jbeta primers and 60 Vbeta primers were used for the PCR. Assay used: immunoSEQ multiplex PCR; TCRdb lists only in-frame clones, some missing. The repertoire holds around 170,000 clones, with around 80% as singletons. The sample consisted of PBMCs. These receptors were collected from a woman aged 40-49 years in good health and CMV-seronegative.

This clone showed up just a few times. CDR3 bases: TGTGCCAGCAGCCGCGGGCTAGCGGCAAACACCGGGGAGCTGTTTTTT. It encodes CASSRGLAANTGELFF. V and J are TRBV11-1 and TRBJ2-2; 7 nucleotides line up with TRBD2. This CDR3 spans 16 amino acids. CDR1 is SGHAT, CDR2 FQDESV, per germline (reference sequence). J was trimmed by 2 bases and V by 5 bases; bases with no gene match: 8.

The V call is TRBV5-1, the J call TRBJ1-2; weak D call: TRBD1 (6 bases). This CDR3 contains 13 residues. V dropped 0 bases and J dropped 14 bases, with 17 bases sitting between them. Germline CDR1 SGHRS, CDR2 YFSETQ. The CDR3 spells CASSLVGDRGQTF. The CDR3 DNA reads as TGCGCCAGCAGCTTGGTGGGGGATCGTGGACAGACCTTC.

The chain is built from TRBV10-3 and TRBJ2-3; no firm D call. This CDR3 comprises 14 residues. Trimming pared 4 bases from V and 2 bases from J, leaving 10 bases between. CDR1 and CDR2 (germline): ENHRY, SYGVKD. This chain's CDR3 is CAISGSLDTDTQYF. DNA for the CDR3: TGTGCCATCAGTGGGTCCCTAGACACAGATACGCAGTATTTT.

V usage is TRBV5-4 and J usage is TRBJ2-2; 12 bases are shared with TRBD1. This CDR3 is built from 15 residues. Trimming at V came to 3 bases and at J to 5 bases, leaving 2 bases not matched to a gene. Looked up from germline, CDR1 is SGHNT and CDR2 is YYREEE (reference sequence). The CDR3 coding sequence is TGTGCCAGCAGCTGGGACAGGGGGCGGACCGGGGAGCTGTTTTTT. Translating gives CASSWDRGRTGELFF.

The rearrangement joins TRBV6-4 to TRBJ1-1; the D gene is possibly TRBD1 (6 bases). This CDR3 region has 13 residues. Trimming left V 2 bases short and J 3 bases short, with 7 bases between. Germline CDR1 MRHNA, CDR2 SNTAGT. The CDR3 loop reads CASSDGGHTEAFF. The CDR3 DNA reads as TGTGCCAGCAGTGACGGGGGCCACACTGAAGCTTTCTTT.

The CDR3: CASSQDLRDSFTYEQYF. The CDR3 DNA reads TGCGCCAGCAGCCAAGATCTCAGGGACAGCTTCACTTACGAGCAGTACTTC. The V gene is TRBV4-1, the J gene TRBJ2-7, with 7 bases aligning to TRBD1. Germline loops: CDR1 MGHRA, CDR2 YSYEKL. Trimming removed 0 bases from V and 4 bases from J; junction bases left unmatched: 12. The CDR3 extends over 17 amino acids.

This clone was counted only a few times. This CDR3 is CAWEWAGANVLTF. Here the CDR3 DNA reads TGTGCCTGGGAGTGGGCGGGGGCCAACGTCCTGACTTTC. This chain uses TRBV30 with TRBJ2-6, with D unresolved. The CDR3 is made up of 13 amino acids. The V and J ends lost 5 bases and 4 bases respectively, with 9 bases between them. CDR1 and CDR2 from the germline V gene are GTSNPN and SVGIG (reference sequence).

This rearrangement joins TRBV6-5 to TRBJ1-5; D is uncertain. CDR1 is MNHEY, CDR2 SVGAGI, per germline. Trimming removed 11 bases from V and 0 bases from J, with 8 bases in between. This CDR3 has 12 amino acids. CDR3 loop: CAGGYSNQPQHF. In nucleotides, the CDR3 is TGTGCCGGCGGGTATAGCAATCAGCCCCAGCATTTT.